This TCR beta chain was recorded in a study of beta chain features in type 1 diabetes. TCRB transcripts that were expressed got sequenced, as all of the isolated RNA had been reverse transcribed. Libraries were prepared by immunoSEQ multiplex PCR; TCRdb keeps only in-frame clonotypes and omits some of them. There are about 130,000 clones in the sample; nearly 9.5% occur only once, and around 0.68% lies in the top ten. By way of CD45RO/CCR7/CD25/CD127/CD95/CD27, the CD4+ regulatory, stem cell-like memory, central memory and naive cells were sorted. The specimen was central memory CD4+ T cells from blood. The clonotype was recovered from a man younger than 35 in good health.

The CDR3, as DNA: TGTGCCAGTAGTTCCGACAGGGGACGTCAGCCCCAGCATTTT. Residues: CASSSDRGRQPQHF. This chain joins TRBV19 and TRBJ1-5; TRBD1 matches at 8 bases. V dropped 5 bases and J dropped 6; count of bases not matched to a gene: 6. The CDR3 extends over 14 amino acids. Germline CDR1 reads LNHDA; CDR2 reads SQIVND (reference sequence).